This T cell receptor (beta chain) was retrieved from a study of early T cells in non-severe SARS-CoV-2 infection. Study as a whole: The study sequenced bulk RNA from unsorted whole blood, with chains unpaired.

This clonotype came up many times. In TCRdb, the 5' RACE reads were re-called with MiXCR into one record per CDR3 protein. The data contain tens of thousands of distinct CDR3 sequences, 4.5% to 6% of them singletons. The clonotype originates from an adult who was a healthcare worker with PCR-confirmed SARS-CoV-2 infection or an uninfected control (not recorded which). The sample consisted of whole blood.

The CDR3 DNA sequence: TGTGCCAGCAGCCTCGAGGGTTCCGGGGAGCAGTACTTC. This codes for CASSLEGSGEQYF. The chain carries TRBV6-6 and TRBJ2-7; a weak D match, TRBD2 (5 bases). The CDR3 runs 13 residues. V shed 6 bases and J shed 7 bases, with 16 bases lying between them. Germline CDR1 is MNHNY and CDR2 is SVGAGI (reference sequence).